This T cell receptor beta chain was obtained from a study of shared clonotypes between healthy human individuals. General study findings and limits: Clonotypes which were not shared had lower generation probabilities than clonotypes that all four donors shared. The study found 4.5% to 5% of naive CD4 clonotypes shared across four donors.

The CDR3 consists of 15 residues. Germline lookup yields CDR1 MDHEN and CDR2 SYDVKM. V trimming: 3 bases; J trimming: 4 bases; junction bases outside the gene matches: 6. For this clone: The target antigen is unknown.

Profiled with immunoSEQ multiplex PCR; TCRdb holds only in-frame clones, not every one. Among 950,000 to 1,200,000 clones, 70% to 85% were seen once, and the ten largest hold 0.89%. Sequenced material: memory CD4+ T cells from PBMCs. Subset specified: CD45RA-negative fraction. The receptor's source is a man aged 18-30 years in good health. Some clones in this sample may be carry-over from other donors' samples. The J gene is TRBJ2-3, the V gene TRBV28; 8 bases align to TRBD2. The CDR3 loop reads CASSFGGRNADTQYF. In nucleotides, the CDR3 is TGTGCCAGCAGTTTCGGCGGGAGGAACGCAGATACGCAGTATTTT. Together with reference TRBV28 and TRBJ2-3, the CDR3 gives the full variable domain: DVKVTQSSRYLVKRTGEKVFLECVQDMDHENMFWYRQDPGLGLRLIYFSYDVKMKEKGDIPEGYSVSREKKERFSLILESASTNQTSMYLCASSFGGRNADTQYFGPGTRLTVL.